A single sample is the source of the 32 T cell receptor beta chains below, sequenced in a study of tumor-infiltrating lymphocytes in primary liver carcinoma. Priming with a constant-region primer yielded TCR beta cDNA from around 540 ng total RNA. Nested multiplex PCR, run for three rounds with slightly modified ARM-PCR, yielded TCR beta libraries. Rounds one and two of PCR, each of about 10 cycles, were primed with TRBV1-TRBV30 forward primers and a C-beta reverse primer. One entry per CDR3 protein, called by TCRdb with MiXCR from the multiplex PCR reads. Seen here are fewer than 350,000 distinct CDR3 sequences, over 55% observed once, and the top ten hold roughly 10%. The authors took blood RNA from unsorted whole blood and also extracted germline DNA. The sequenced sample was peripheral blood. The receptor set was obtained from a middle-aged man with primary liver carcinoma and hepatitis B virus infection.

In the case of this clonotype: Just one base apart from a much larger clone, this may be a read error. This chain uses TRBV29-1 with TRBJ2-7; 8 nucleotides agree with TRBD1. Germline V gene data show CDR1 as SQVTM and CDR2 as ANQGSEA. The CDR3 sequence is 16 residues long. The CDR3 is CSVVHPNVQGAYKQYF. The CDR3 DNA sequence: TGCAGCGTAGTACACCCCAACGTTCAGGGGGCCTACAAGCAGTACTTC.

Comment on this clonotype: At one boundary the junction diverges from the germline segment, which might be a read error. This chain uses TRBV6-1 with TRBJ1-2; no definite D call. This CDR3 has 14 residues. From germline, CDR1 is MNHNS and CDR2 SASEGT. The CDR3, as DNA: TGTGCCAGCAGTGAAAGGCCAGCCGTCTATAGCTACACCTTC. This gives the protein CASSERPAVYSYTF.

The V and J genes are TRBV6-5 and TRBJ2-1; TRBD1 is a possible D gene (5 bases). The V end was cut by 6 bases, the J end by 2 bases, with 14 bases between. Germline lookup yields CDR1 MNHEY and CDR2 SVGAGI. The CDR3 totals 15 residues. The CDR3 spells CASRGRATPYNEQFF. The DNA of the CDR3 is TGTGCCAGCAGGGGCAGGGCCACCCCCTACAATGAGCAGTTCTTC.

Turning to this clonotype: This may be a read error: a much more frequent sequence differs by one nucleotide. This chain uses TRBV11-2 with TRBJ2-4; D perhaps matches TRBD1 (5 bases). This CDR3 contains 15 residues. Germline V lookup: CDR1 SGHAT, CDR2 FQNNGV. Trimming pared 5 bases from V and 6 bases from J, leaving 17 bases between. CDR3 sequence (DNA): TGTGCCAGCAGCCTATCTGGGGCGAGGTTAAACATTCAGTACTTC. This codes for CASSLSGARLNIQYF.

Note on this clonotype: Just one base apart from a much larger clone, this may be a read error. The conserved closing phenylalanine or tryptophan is absent in this CDR3, likely reflecting a read error. The chain recombines TRBV4-3 with TRBJ2-5; D unresolved. Trimming took 1 base from V and 6 from J, leaving 9 bases between them. The CDR3 is 13 residues long. Germline CDR1 reads LGHNA; CDR2 reads YSLEER. DNA of the CDR3: TGCGCCAGCAGCCAAGGTAGTGGTCAGACCCAGTACTCC. Translation gives CASSQGSGQTQYS.

The table lists this clonotype with a few counts. This sequence joins TRBV10-3 and TRBJ2-5, with D possibly called TRBD1 or TRBD2 (5 bases each). The V and J ends lost 6 bases and 3 bases respectively, with 11 bases between them. Germline V gene data show CDR1 as ENHRY and CDR2 as SYGVKD. The CDR3 consists of 13 residues. CDR3 nucleotide sequence: TGTGCCATCAGCATCGGGGCGGAAGAGACCCAGTACTTC. As protein: CAISIGAEETQYF.

This chain links TRBV5-1 with TRBJ2-1; 8 bases are shared with TRBD2. CDR3 size: 15 residues. V trimming: 4 bases; J trimming: 9 bases; junction bases outside the gene matches: 12. CDR1 is SGHRS, CDR2 YFSETQ, per germline. The CDR3 is CASSPGTRGVGEQFF. The CDR3 coding sequence is TGCGCCAGCAGCCCCGGGACTAGAGGGGTTGGTGAGCAGTTCTTC.

About this clonotype: Lacking the conserved final phenylalanine or tryptophan, this CDR3 likely reflects a read error. V gene TRBV11-2 combines with J gene TRBJ1-6; tentatively, D is TRBD1 (5 bases). Germline CDR1 is SGHAT and CDR2 is FQNNGV. The length of the CDR3 is 17 residues. The CDR3 DNA sequence: TGTGCCGGCAGCTTTGGCGGGACGAGCTCCTATAATTCACCCCTCCACCTT. The encoded protein is CAGSFGGTSSYNSPLHL.

In the case of this clonotype: As the CDR3 is not closed by the conserved phenylalanine or tryptophan, this likely results from a read error. The chain combines TRBV7-9 with TRBJ2-1; no clear D. Trimming removed 3 bases at V and 7 bases at J, with 13 bases between. CDR1 is SEHNR, CDR2 FQNEAQ, per germline (reference sequence). The CDR3 has 14 amino acids. The CDR3 region is CASSFGWEGNEQFL. The DNA for the CDR3 is TGTGCCAGCAGCTTTGGGTGGGAAGGTAATGAGCAGTTCTTA.

This clonotype was counted many times. This chain connects TRBV4-2 to TRBJ2-1; the match to TRBD2 covers 7 bases. With 4 bases clipped from V and 5 bases from J, the junction kept 14 bases outside the gene matches. Per the germline V gene, CDR1 is LGHNA and CDR2 is YNFKEQ. The CDR3 is 17 amino acids. The CDR3 protein is CASSLQAGERGDNEQFF. The CDR3 nucleotides read TGTGCCAGCAGCCTGCAGGCGGGGGAACGGGGGGACAATGAGCAGTTCTTC.

This clonotype was seen at least ten times. The rearrangement joins TRBV10-3 to TRBJ1-1; 7 bases are a match to TRBD1. The germline V gene has CDR1 ENHRY and CDR2 SYGVKD. With 5 bases clipped from V and 10 bases from J, the junction kept 16 bases outside the gene matches. This CDR3 is built from 15 residues. CDR3 DNA sequence: TGTGCCATCAGTACAACGGGAAGGGACAGCCAGGGAGCTTTCTTT. It yields the protein CAISTTGRDSQGAFF.

Only one count was recorded for this clonotype. Lacking the conserved final phenylalanine or tryptophan, this CDR3 likely reflects a read error. V is TRBV14 and J is TRBJ2-1; tentatively, D is TRBD2 (6 bases). CDR1 is SGHDN and CDR2 is FVKESK in the germline V gene. V was pared by 1 base and J by 5 bases, with 15 bases between. The CDR3 runs 16 residues. The CDR3 sequence: CASSQARTTFHNEQFL. In DNA, the CDR3 is TGTGCCAGCAGCCAAGCAAGGACTACTTTTCACAATGAGCAGTTCTTA.

Of note for this clonotype: The junction does not match germline at one end; this may be a read error. The chain employs TRBV6-1 and TRBJ2-7; D unresolved. Germline V lookup: CDR1 MNHNS, CDR2 SASEGT. The CDR3 loop spans 14 amino acids. CDR3 nucleotide sequence: TGCGCCATGCCCACCTACCCTTTAGAGTCCGAGCAGTACTTC. Translated, it gives CAMPTYPLESEQYF.

Comment on this clonotype: The CDR3 end shows no conserved phenylalanine or tryptophan, and so a read error is likely. The chain employs TRBV6-1 and TRBJ2-7, with D possibly being TRBD2 (6 bases). V dropped 7 bases and J dropped 3 bases, with 19 bases sitting between them. Germline CDR1 reads MNHNS; CDR2 reads SASEGT. The CDR3 consists of 15 residues. The CDR3 here is CASTPGLGPLYEQYS. The CDR3 DNA is TGTGCCAGCACACCGGGACTTGGTCCCCTCTACGAGCAGTACTCC.

A word on this clonotype: This may stem from a read error, because a much larger clone lies one nucleotide away. V and J are TRBV4-3 and TRBJ1-4; D may be TRBD1 (5 bases). There are 17 residues in the CDR3. V gave up 3 bases and J gave up 5 bases, with 19 bases separating them. The germline V gene has CDR1 LGHNA and CDR2 YSLEER. In nucleotides, the CDR3 is TGCGCCAGCAGCCAGAATTTGGCGGGGACGCAAAATGAAAAACTGTTTTTT. The encoded protein is CASSQNLAGTQNEKLFF.

Note on this clonotype: A much bigger clone sits one base away, suggesting this may be a read error. V is TRBV6-1 and J is TRBJ2-1; maybe TRBD1 (6 bases). Germline CDR1 MNHNS, CDR2 SASEGT. Between the trimmed V and J ends, which lost 10 bases and 4 bases, there was a span of 11 bases. The CDR3 consists of 12 residues. The CDR3 coding sequence is TGTGCCAACAACGACAGGTACAATGAGCAGTTCTTC. Encoded protein: CANNDRYNEQFF.

As to this clonotype: A much bigger clone sits one base away, suggesting this may be a read error. The chain has TRBV29-1 and TRBJ2-1; 9 bases agree with TRBD2. Germline lookup yields CDR1 SQVTM and CDR2 ANQGSEA. CDR3 length equals 14 residues. The CDR3 DNA reads TGCGGCGTTGAAGTAGCGGGAGTAGGAAATGAGCAGTTCTTC. Its translation is CGVEVAGVGNEQFF.

The rearrangement uses TRBV6-1 and TRBJ2-7; D might be TRBD1 or TRBD2, each matching 5 bases. The germline V gene encodes CDR1 MNHNS and CDR2 SASEGT. V lost 6 bases and J lost 3, with 12 bases in between. The CDR3 runs 13 residues. CDR3 sequence: CASSRDGFYEQYF. As DNA, the CDR3 is TGTGCCAGCAGCCGGGACGGTTTCTACGAGCAGTACTTC.

As for this clonotype: Because the CDR3 is missing its conserved closing phenylalanine or tryptophan, this is likely a read error. This rearrangement joins TRBV11-1 to TRBJ1-1; D unclear. Germline CDR1 reads SGHAT; CDR2 reads FQDESV (reference sequence). The CDR3 loop spans 15 amino acids. V was trimmed by 0 bases and J by 3 bases, leaving 11 bases between them. For the CDR3, the DNA is TGTGCCAGCAGCTTAGCAGATGTAAGCTACACTGAAGCTTTCTCT. Translated: CASSLADVSYTEAFS.

As to this clonotype: This could be a read error, since a much larger clone is one nucleotide away. This chain links TRBV12-3 or TRBV12-4 with TRBJ1-3; D might be TRBD1 (6 bases). CDR3 length: 14 amino acids. Trimming left V 3 bases short and J 2 bases short, with 8 bases between. DNA for the CDR3: TGTGCCAGCAGTTTCGAGGGGGCTGGAAACACCATATATTTT. Translated, it gives CASSFEGAGNTIYF.

The chain is built from TRBV29-1 and TRBJ1-2; D perhaps matches TRBD1 (5 bases). CDR1 SQVTM and CDR2 ANQGSEA come from the germline V gene. The CDR3 is 11 residues long. The CDR3 protein is CGAKAGRGYTF. In DNA, the CDR3 is TGCGGCGCGAAGGCAGGGCGAGGCTACACCTTC.

As regards this clonotype: Compared with germline, one end of the junction differs, possibly owing to a read error. V is TRBV29-1 and J is TRBJ2-2; 7 nucleotides agree with TRBD1. This CDR3 contains 14 residues. The germline V gene encodes CDR1 SQVTM and CDR2 ANQGSEA. The CDR3 loop reads CSVQGTVSTGELSF. In DNA, the CDR3 is TGCAGCGTTCAGGGGACAGTGTCAACCGGGGAGCTGTCTTTT.

A word on this clonotype: Just one base apart from a much larger clone, this may be a read error. This chain joins TRBV4-1 and TRBJ2-1; tentatively, D is TRBD1 (5 bases). The germline V gene encodes CDR1 MGHRA and CDR2 YSYEKL. This CDR3 is 15 amino acids long. CDR3 in amino acids: CASNQDKGYHNEQFF. DNA for the CDR3: TGCGCCAGCAACCAAGATAAGGGGTACCACAATGAGCAGTTCTTC.

This clonotype was found a few times. Written as DNA, the CDR3 is TGCGCCAGCAGCTTGGGGCCTACTAGCGGGAGTGCAGATACGCAGTATTTT. This gives the protein CASSLGPTSGSADTQYF. The chain is built from TRBV5-1 and TRBJ2-3; 11 positions match TRBD2. The CDR3 extends over 17 amino acids. V shed 0 bases and J 4 bases; nucleotides not matched to a gene: 7. Germline V gives CDR1 SGHRS, CDR2 YFSETQ.

Points on this clonotype: This may be a read error: a much more frequent sequence differs by one nucleotide. The chain has TRBV14 and TRBJ2-7; D gene unclear. This CDR3 is built from 15 residues. CDR1 and CDR2 (germline): SGHDN, FVKESK. CDR3 in amino acids: CASSQENVVSYDQYF. CDR3 DNA: TGTGCCAGCAGCCAAGAGAATGTAGTCTCCTACGATCAGTACTTC.

As regards this clonotype: One end of the junction is discordant with germline, which a read error may explain. The V call is TRBV28, the J call TRBJ2-1; TRBD2 matches 8 bases. This CDR3 contains 14 residues. Germline V gene data show CDR1 as MDHEN and CDR2 as SYDVKM. In nucleotides, the CDR3 is TGTGCCAGCAGTTTCCAGCGGGAGTACAATGAGCAGCTCTTC. It translates to CASSFQREYNEQLF.

With regard to this clonotype: Given a much more abundant clone one base away, this may be a read error. The rearrangement uses TRBV4-2 and TRBJ2-1; the match to TRBD2 covers 10 bases. The CDR3 sequence is 16 residues long. Per the germline V gene, CDR1 is LGHNA and CDR2 is YNFKEQ. The CDR3 region is CASSLLAGVTYNEQIF. The CDR3 DNA reads as TGTGCCAGCAGCCTTCTAGCGGGAGTCACCTACAATGAGCAGATCTTC.

A note on this clonotype: A read error may be the cause here, since a much bigger clone is one base away. Given the absence of the conserved phenylalanine or tryptophan at the CDR3 end, a read error is likely. V usage is TRBV6-5 and J usage is TRBJ1-1; D remains ambiguous. V lost 4 bases to trimming and J lost 3 bases, with 9 bases between them. The germline CDR1 and CDR2 sequences are MNHEY and SVGAGI. CDR3 length: 13 residues. CDR3 loop: CASSFVSHTEAFS. DNA for the CDR3: TGTGCCAGCAGTTTTGTATCGCACACTGAAGCTTTCTCT.

Points on this clonotype: This may come from a read error, since a much larger clone is one base off. The V gene is TRBV4-2, the J gene TRBJ2-1; 7 bases agree with TRBD2. Germline CDR1 LGHNA, CDR2 YNFKEQ. The CDR3 consists of 16 residues. J gave up 9 bases and V 0 bases, and 11 bases lay outside the gene matches. The CDR3 DNA sequence: TGTGCCAGCAGCCAAGATGCTAGAGGGAGGGGAGGTGAGCAGTTCTTC. Translating gives CASSQDARGRGGEQFF.

For this clonotype: One base away lies a much larger clone, so this may be a sequencing read error. The chain combines TRBV12-3 or TRBV12-4 with TRBJ2-1; D tentatively reads TRBD1 or TRBD2 (5 bases each). The ends were cut back, 7 bases at V and 1 base at J, with 11 bases in the middle. This CDR3 spans 14 amino acids. The CDR3 here is CASTLWGSYNEQFF. As DNA, the CDR3 is TGTGCCAGCACCTTGTGGGGGTCCTACAATGAGCAGTTCTTC.

Notes on this clonotype: The CDR3 does not end in the conserved phenylalanine or tryptophan, so this is likely a read error. This rearrangement joins TRBV2 to TRBJ2-2; 8 nucleotides line up with TRBD2. Per the germline V gene, CDR1 is SNHLY and CDR2 is FYNNEI. V lost 7 bases and J lost 4; bases outside the gene matches: 8. The CDR3 has 15 residues. This CDR3 reads CASKAAGVGTGELFL. The DNA for the CDR3 is TGTGCCAGCAAGGCAGCGGGAGTGGGCACCGGGGAGCTGTTTCTT.

V and J are TRBV6-5 and TRBJ2-1; TRBD2 matches at 9 bases. In germline, CDR1 is MNHEY, CDR2 SVGAGI. V lost 0 bases to trimming and J lost 0 bases; unmatched junction nucleotides: 3. There are 17 residues in the CDR3. DNA for the CDR3: TGTGCCAGCAGTTACTCGTATAGCGGGAGCTCCTACAATGAGCAGTTCTTC. Its translation: CASSYSYSGSSYNEQFF.